These 27 T cell receptor beta chains originate from one sample sequenced in a study of Graves' ophthalmopathy and Graves' hyperthyroidism. The study amplified TCR beta CDR3 regions using RNA transcripts. The authors performed first-round RT-PCR with HTBI primers and then a second-round multiplex PCR. TCRdb fed the multiplex PCR reads into MiXCR, producing one record per CDR3 protein. The sample contains more than 1,000,000 distinct CDR3 sequences, 36% of which appear only once. Sample: peripheral blood or thyroid tissue (not recorded which). Receptors originate from an adult man with Graves' hyperthyroidism.

This clonotype was counted ten times or more. The chain employs TRBV7-8 and TRBJ2-5; unclear D gene. Germline V gene data show CDR1 as SGHVS and CDR2 as FQNEAQ. CDR3 length equals 15 residues. V was trimmed by 3 bases and J by 7 bases, leaving 18 bases between them. For the CDR3, the DNA is TGTGCCAGCAGCTTCCTGGAGCAGGCCCGAGGGACCCAGTACTTC. Translating it yields CASSFLEQARGTQYF.

In its sample, this clonotype was seen a few times. V and J are TRBV12-3 or TRBV12-4 and TRBJ2-7; a possible D gene is TRBD1 (6 bases). V dropped 6 bases and J dropped 4 bases, with 13 bases sitting between them. The CDR3 length is 13 residues. This chain's CDR3 is CASRVQGWYEQYF. CDR3 in DNA: TGTGCCAGCAGGGTACAGGGTTGGTACGAGCAGTACTTC.

This clonotype was detected only a few times. This chain uses TRBV20-1 with TRBJ2-7, with D perhaps TRBD2 (6 bases). CDR1 DFQATT and CDR2 SNEGSKA come from the germline V gene (reference sequence). V gave up 5 bases and J gave up 4 bases, with 15 bases separating them. CDR3 length: 13 residues. The CDR3 here is CSACRDSLYEQYF. As DNA, the CDR3 is TGCAGTGCTTGCCGGGACTCACTTTACGAGCAGTACTTC.

This clonotype was detected many times. This chain uses TRBV9 with TRBJ1-3; D remains ambiguous. V dropped 8 bases and J dropped 0 bases, with 9 bases sitting between them. The germline CDR1 and CDR2 sequences are SGDLS and YYNGEE. This CDR3 comprises 13 residues. The CDR3: CASSGSSGNTIYF. The CDR3, as DNA: TGTGCCAGTAGTGGTAGCTCTGGAAACACCATATATTTT.

This chain joins TRBV7-9 and TRBJ1-2; TRBD1 matches 7 bases. CDR1 and CDR2 (germline): SEHNR, FQNEAQ (reference sequence). The CDR3 contains 14 residues. The junction had 7 bases not matched to a gene; V was cut back by 5 bases and J by 4 bases. CDR3 amino acids: CASSKDRSSYGYTF. The CDR3 DNA is TGTGCCAGCAGCAAGGACAGGAGTTCCTATGGCTACACCTTC. Based on the CDR3 plus reference TRBV7-9 and TRBJ1-2, the full variable domain is DTGVSQNPRHKITKRGQNVTFRCDPISEHNRLYWYRQTLGQGPEFLTYFQNEAQLEKSRLLSDRFSAERPKGSFSTLEIQRTEQGDSAMYLCASSKDRSSYGYTFGSGTRLTVV.

This clonotype has just a few counts. The chain uses TRBV14 and TRBJ1-1; D perhaps matches TRBD1 (5 bases). Trimming removed 1 base from V and 5 bases from J, with 17 bases in between. CDR1 is SGHDN and CDR2 is FVKESK in the germline V gene. The CDR3 loop spans 16 amino acids. This CDR3 is CASSQGDLGGRTEAFF. The CDR3 nucleotides are TGTGCCAGCAGCCAAGGGGACCTCGGGGGGAGGACTGAAGCTTTCTTT.

The chain couples TRBV19 to TRBJ1-5, with D unresolved. The length of the CDR3 is 15 residues. Trimming shortened V by 5 bases and J by 0 bases, and 11 bases separated the two germline ends. Germline assignment: CDR1 LNHDA and CDR2 SQIVND (reference sequence). DNA for the CDR3: TGTGCCAGTAGTGTCACAGAGTATAGCAATCAGCCCCAGCATTTT. Its translation: CASSVTEYSNQPQHF.

The genes are TRBV5-1 and TRBJ2-7; TRBD2 is a possible D gene (6 bases). This CDR3 is 16 amino acids long. Germline assignment: CDR1 SGHRS and CDR2 YFSETQ. The germline V and J ends were trimmed by 4 bases and 1 base, with 18 bases remaining between them. CDR3 region: CASSAATSKLSYEQYF. The CDR3 DNA reads as TGCGCCAGCAGCGCCGCGACTAGTAAACTTTCCTACGAGCAGTACTTC.

The CDR3 nucleotides read TGTGCCAGCAGCTCCCCCAGGATCCCGCACCCTGAAGCTTTCTTT. Translating it yields CASSSPRIPHPEAFF. The chain couples TRBV7-2 to TRBJ1-1; D unresolved. V was shortened by 4 bases and J by 6 bases, with 18 bases between the two germline ends. CDR1 and CDR2 (germline): SGHTA, FQGNSA. CDR3 length equals 15 residues.

This sequence joins TRBV29-1 and TRBJ1-2; 9 bases fit TRBD1. The V and J ends lost 5 bases and 2 bases, in that order; junction bases with no gene match: 3. The CDR3 is made up of 13 amino acids. CDR1 is SQVTM, CDR2 ANQGSEA, per germline. The CDR3 sequence: CSVLQGANYGYTF. In nucleotides, the CDR3 is TGCAGCGTTCTACAGGGGGCGAACTATGGCTACACCTTC. The full variable domain, rest sourced from reference TRBV29-1 and TRBJ1-2, is SAVISQKPSRDICQRGTSLTIQCQVDSQVTMMFWYRQQPGQSLTLIATANQGSEATYESGFVIDKFPISRPNLTFSTLTVSNMSPEDSSIYLCSVLQGANYGYTFGSGTRLTVV.

This clonotype showed up just a few times. A much larger clone lies one base from this, so it may be a read error. This chain joins TRBV7-8 and TRBJ1-4, with D unresolved. V was shortened by 5 bases and J by 7 bases, with 11 bases between the two germline ends. CDR3 length equals 13 residues. Germline CDR1 is SGHVS and CDR2 is FQNEAQ. The CDR3 region has the DNA TGTGCCAGCAGCGGACCCTCGGGTGAAAAACTGTTTTTT. Translation gives CASSGPSGEKLFF.

This clonotype came up many times. The chain couples TRBV12-3 or TRBV12-4 to TRBJ2-7; perhaps TRBD1 as D (6 bases). V dropped 5 bases and J dropped 2 bases, with 10 bases sitting between them. This CDR3 has 13 residues. In nucleotides, the CDR3 is TGTGCCAGCAGTCTCCGGGACACCTACGAGCAGTACTTC. Protein sequence: CASSLRDTYEQYF.

This sequence joins TRBV28 and TRBJ1-4; TRBD1 agrees at 10 bases. V shed 6 bases, J shed 7 bases, and the junction held 11 bases outside the gene matches. Germline V gene lookup returns CDR1 MDHEN and CDR2 SYDVKM. The CDR3 is 16 residues long. The CDR3 DNA reads as TGTGCCAGCAGGACCCCCCCGGGACAGGGGAGTGAAAAACTGTTTTTT. Its translation: CASRTPPGQGSEKLFF.

Points on this clonotype: With a much larger clone just one base away, this may be a read error. The chain couples TRBV14 to TRBJ1-1; tentatively, D is TRBD1 (6 bases). Germline values: CDR1 SGHDN, CDR2 FVKESK. There are 15 residues in the CDR3. CDR3 amino acids: CASSHLRGANAEAFF. CDR3 DNA sequence: TGTGCCAGCAGCCATTTAAGGGGGGCGAACGCTGAAGCTTTCTTT.

This clonotype has a count of ten or more. The chain couples TRBV9 to TRBJ2-2, with D possibly being TRBD1 (5 bases). The CDR3 has 15 amino acids. In germline, CDR1 is SGDLS, CDR2 YYNGEE. The V gene lost 3 bases and the J gene lost 4 bases, with 13 bases spanning the gap. The CDR3 here is CASSEASRGTGELFF. The CDR3 bases are TGTGCCAGCAGCGAGGCCTCAAGGGGCACCGGGGAGCTGTTTTTT.

In this sample, this clonotype turned up many times. The chain joins TRBV19 to TRBJ2-5; D possibly corresponds to TRBD2 (5 bases). The CDR3 contains 15 residues. CDR1 LNHDA and CDR2 SQIVND come from the germline V gene (reference sequence). V gave up 8 bases and J gave up 1 base, with 17 bases separating them. Here the CDR3 DNA reads TGTGCCAGTCGACGGGATCCCCGACCCCAAGAGACCCAGTACTTC. Translating gives CASRRDPRPQETQYF.

This clonotype has a handful of counts. The chain combines TRBV5-8 with TRBJ1-4; 7 nucleotides align to TRBD1. The V segment lost 4 bases and the J segment 6 bases; nucleotides outside the gene matches: 6. The germline V gene has CDR1 SGHTS and CDR2 YDEGEE. The length of the CDR3 is 14 residues. The CDR3 DNA reads as TGTGCCAGCAGCGTCGGACAGGTCGATGAAAAACTGTTTTTT. Translation: CASSVGQVDEKLFF.

This clonotype was counted at least ten times. The V and J genes are TRBV29-1 and TRBJ2-7; no clear D gene. The V gene's germline CDR1 is SQVTM and CDR2 ANQGSEA. The V gene lost 4 bases and the J gene lost 6 bases, with 22 bases spanning the gap. This CDR3 spans 15 amino acids. This chain's CDR3 is CSVALPLMASSEQYF. CDR3 DNA sequence: TGCAGCGTTGCACTCCCATTGATGGCCTCTTCCGAGCAGTACTTC.

This clonotype was observed many times. V gene TRBV24-1 combines with J gene TRBJ2-2; D is perhaps TRBD1 (6 bases). From germline, CDR1 is KGHDR and CDR2 SFDVKD. The CDR3 length is 15 residues. The germline V and J ends were trimmed by 4 bases and 2 bases, with 10 bases remaining between them. CDR3 sequence reads: CATSEGAKNTGELFF. As DNA, the CDR3 is TGTGCCACCAGTGAGGGGGCCAAAAACACCGGGGAGCTGTTTTTT.

At least ten counts were recorded for this clonotype. This chain uses TRBV19 with TRBJ1-5; D may be TRBD1 (6 bases). CDR1 LNHDA and CDR2 SQIVND come from the germline V gene (reference sequence). Between the trimmed V and J ends, which lost 10 bases and 11 bases, there was a span of 18 bases. CDR3 length equals 12 residues. CDR3 in amino acids: CATTEGGIAQHF. CDR3 nucleotide sequence: TGTGCCACCACTGAGGGGGGGATCGCCCAGCATTTT.

The chain joins TRBV6-5 to TRBJ1-6; possible D gene TRBD1, 5 bases. The V gene lost 6 bases and the J gene lost 8 bases, with 17 bases spanning the gap. CDR1 MNHEY and CDR2 SVGAGI come from the germline V gene. The CDR3 runs to 15 residues. The CDR3 DNA reads TGTGCCAGCAGCCAAATCGTCGGGGCTTATTCACCCCTCCACTTT. It translates to CASSQIVGAYSPLHF.

At least ten counts were recorded for this clonotype. This chain links TRBV5-8 with TRBJ1-6; possibly TRBD1 for D (5 bases). Germline V CDR1 and CDR2: SGHTS, YDEGEE. This CDR3 is 13 amino acids long. V was pared by 3 bases and J by 14 bases, with 15 bases between. The CDR3: CASSWTDMGTLHF. CDR3 in DNA: TGTGCCAGCAGCTGGACGGACATGGGAACCCTCCACTTT. The variable domain in full, completed from reference TRBV5-8 and TRBJ1-6, reads EAGVTQSPTHLIKTRGQQATLRCSPISGHTSVYWYQQALGLGLQFLLWYDEGEERNRGNFPPRFSGRQFPNYSSELNVNALELEDSALYLCASSWTDMGTLHFGNGTRLTVT.

This clonotype appeared many times. The DNA of the CDR3 is TGTGCCAGCAGCTCCCGGTGGGGGCCTCGCAATCAGCCCCAGCATTTT. As protein: CASSSRWGPRNQPQHF. The V call is TRBV7-7, the J call TRBJ1-5; D might be TRBD1 (6 bases). Germline V gives CDR1 SSHAT, CDR2 FNYEAQ (reference sequence). The CDR3 totals 16 residues. Trimming pared 4 bases from V and 2 bases from J, leaving 15 bases between.

The sample holds many counts of this clonotype. CDR3 region: CSARDLGELFF. As DNA, the CDR3 is TGCAGTGCTAGAGACCTCGGGGAGCTGTTTTTT. The V and J genes are TRBV20-1 and TRBJ2-2, with unresolved D. Looked up from germline, CDR1 is DFQATT and CDR2 is SNEGSKA (reference sequence). V was cut by 0 bases and J by 7 bases, with 3 bases left in between. The CDR3 covers 11 residues.

This clonotype was seen only once. The V call is TRBV18, the J call TRBJ1-5; 7 positions agree with TRBD1. This CDR3 is built from 15 residues. V was pared by 5 bases and J by 5 bases, with 9 bases of the junction left unmatched. In germline, CDR1 is KGHSH, CDR2 LQKENI. The CDR3 spells CASSTRTGEDQPQHF. The CDR3 coding sequence is TGTGCCAGCTCAACGAGAACAGGGGAGGATCAGCCCCAGCATTTT.

This clonotype was counted ten times or more. DNA for the CDR3: TGTGCCAGCACGTATCCCTCTTCGGTCGGGGAGCTGTTTTTT. This gives the protein CASTYPSSVGELFF. The rearrangement joins TRBV7-9 to TRBJ2-2; D remains unclear. The CDR3 has 14 amino acids. CDR1 and CDR2 from the germline V gene are SEHNR and FQNEAQ (reference sequence). V lost 7 bases to trimming and J lost 7 bases, with 16 bases between them.

This clonotype showed up many times. This chain joins TRBV4-3 and TRBJ1-6, with D hard to call. Trimming shortened V by 5 bases and J by 8 bases, and 10 bases separated the two germline ends. The CDR3 is 13 residues long. Germline V lookup: CDR1 LGHNA, CDR2 YSLEER. CDR3 sequence: CASSYGSDSPLHF. CDR3 bases: TGCGCCAGCAGCTATGGGTCGGATTCACCCCTCCACTTT.